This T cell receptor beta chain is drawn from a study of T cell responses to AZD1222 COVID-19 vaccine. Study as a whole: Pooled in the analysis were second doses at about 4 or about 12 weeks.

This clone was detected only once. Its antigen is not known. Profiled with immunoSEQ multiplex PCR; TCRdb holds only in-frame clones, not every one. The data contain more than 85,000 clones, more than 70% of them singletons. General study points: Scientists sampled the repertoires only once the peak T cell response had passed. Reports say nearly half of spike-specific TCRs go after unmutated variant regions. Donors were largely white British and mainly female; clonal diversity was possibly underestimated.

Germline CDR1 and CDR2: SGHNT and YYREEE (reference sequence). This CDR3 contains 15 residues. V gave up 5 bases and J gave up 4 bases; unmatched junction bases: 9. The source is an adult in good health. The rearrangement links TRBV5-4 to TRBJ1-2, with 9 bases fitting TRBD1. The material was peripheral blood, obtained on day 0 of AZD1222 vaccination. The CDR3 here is CASRDRGPLSYGYTF. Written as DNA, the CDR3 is TGTGCCAGCAGGGACAGGGGACCACTATCCTATGGCTACACCTTC.